Shown below are 20 T cell receptor beta chains from a single sample sequenced in a study of identical twins. Each CDR3 protein is one row after TCRdb ran MiXCR on the 5' RACE reads. The profile shows hundreds of thousands of distinct CDR3 sequences, around 5.7% of them singletons. The specimen sequenced was naive T cells sorted from blood. The receptors were sampled from a man aged 18 to 29 in good health.

This clonotype was counted between two and nine times. The gene calls are TRBV6-1 and TRBJ2-7; 8 bases line up with TRBD1. There are 17 residues in the CDR3. Trimming removed 5 bases from V and 0 bases from J; junction bases left unmatched: 12. The V gene's germline CDR1 is MNHNS and CDR2 SASEGT. This chain's CDR3 is CASSKESDRDISYEQYF. CDR3 coding DNA: TGTGCCAGCAGTAAGGAGTCGGACAGGGATATCTCCTACGAGCAGTACTTC.

This rearrangement joins TRBV20-1 to TRBJ2-3; D unresolved. V lost 2 bases and J lost 0, with 6 bases in between. The germline CDR1 and CDR2 sequences are DFQATT and SNEGSKA (reference sequence). This CDR3 spans 13 amino acids. CDR3 protein: CSARLESTDTQYF. The CDR3 DNA follows: TGCAGTGCTAGACTAGAGAGCACAGATACGCAGTATTTT.

This clonotype was observed at least ten times. This chain joins TRBV5-6 and TRBJ2-1; TRBD2 is a possible D gene (6 bases). The V end was cut by 0 bases, the J end by 6 bases, with 10 bases between. The germline CDR1 and CDR2 sequences are SGHDT and YYEEEE. The CDR3 spans 14 residues. CDR3 DNA: TGTGCCAGCAGCTTGGCGGGGGTGCGCAATGAGCAGTTCTTC. As protein: CASSLAGVRNEQFF. The whole variable domain, filled in from reference TRBV5-6 and TRBJ2-1, reads DAGVTQSPTHLIKTRGQQVTLRCSPKSGHDTVSWYQQALGQGPQFIFQYYEEEERQRGNFPDRFSGHQFPNYSSELNVNALLLGDSALYLCASSLAGVRNEQFFGPGTRLTVL.

This clonotype showed up many times. The chain links TRBV9 to TRBJ2-7; D may match TRBD1 or TRBD2 (5 bases each). Germline V gene sequence: CDR1 SGDLS, CDR2 YYNGEE. The V end was cut by 3 bases, the J end by 6 bases, with 19 bases between. The CDR3 length is 15 residues. The CDR3 is CASSALLGLASEQYF. CDR3 in DNA: TGTGCCAGCAGCGCCCTGTTGGGGCTAGCTAGCGAGCAGTACTTC.

This clonotype has a handful of counts. This may be a read error: a much more frequent sequence differs by one nucleotide. This sequence joins TRBV29-1 and TRBJ1-2; possibly TRBD1 for D (5 bases). The CDR3 runs to 12 residues. Germline V lookup: CDR1 SQVTM, CDR2 ANQGSEA. CDR3 loop: CSLLGGPTGSAF. The CDR3, as DNA: TGCAGCCTTCTGGGGGGTCCCACCGGGAGTGCCTTC.

This chain uses TRBV15 with TRBJ2-1; the match to TRBD2 covers 8 bases. V lost 0 bases and J lost 3; bases outside the gene matches: 4. The germline gives CDR1 LNHNV, CDR2 YYDKDF (reference sequence). This CDR3 is built from 16 residues. The CDR3 nucleotides are TGTGCCACCAGCAGAGAGGGAGCGGGGGTCTACAATGAGCAGTTCTTC. Translated: CATSREGAGVYNEQFF.

This clonotype came up a few times. The genes are TRBV7-9 and TRBJ2-7, with D tentatively TRBD2 (6 bases). Germline CDR1 reads SEHNR; CDR2 reads FQNEAQ (reference sequence). The V end lost 8 bases, the J end lost 3 bases, and 20 bases lay between the germline ends. CDR3 length equals 15 residues. The CDR3 is CASAGNSGGYYEQYV. The CDR3 DNA is TGTGCCAGCGCAGGTAACTCCGGGGGATACTACGAGCAGTACGTC.

The rearrangement links TRBV4-1 to TRBJ2-1; 9 bases are shared with TRBD2. Germline V CDR1 and CDR2: MGHRA, YSYEKL. J lost 8 bases, V lost 3 bases, and 8 bases had no gene match. The CDR3 is made up of 15 amino acids. The CDR3 region has the DNA TGCGCCAGCAGCCACCTTAGCGGGAGTTTCGATGAGCAGTTCTTC. Amino acid sequence: CASSHLSGSFDEQFF.

Of note for this clonotype: At one end the junction does not follow the germline gene, possibly because of a read error. The chain is built from TRBV30 and TRBJ2-1, with 7 bases matching TRBD2. Germline assignment: CDR1 GTSNPN and CDR2 SVGIG (reference sequence). CDR3 length: 12 residues. The CDR3 is CAWSVLGREQVF. For the CDR3, the DNA is TGTGCCTGGAGTGTACTGGGGAGGGAGCAGGTCTTC.

This clonotype appeared a few times. The V and J genes are TRBV11-3 and TRBJ2-5, with 13 bases fitting TRBD2. Germline assignment: CDR1 SGHNT and CDR2 YENEEA. Trimming cost V 2 bases and J 5 bases; bases outside gene matches: 5. The CDR3 loop spans 16 amino acids. CDR3 loop: CASSLFGTSGTETQYF. Written as DNA, the CDR3 is TGTGCCAGCAGCTTATTTGGGACTAGCGGGACGGAGACCCAGTACTTC.

There are many counts of this clonotype. The rearrangement joins TRBV16 to TRBJ1-2; possible D gene TRBD1, 5 bases. CDR1 is KGHSY, CDR2 FQNENV, per germline. Trimming took off 3 bases at V and 0 bases at J, with 11 bases between the two ends. The CDR3 extends over 15 amino acids. CDR3 in DNA: TGTGCCAGCAGCCATCGCGCGACAGCTAACTATGGCTACACCTTC. Translation: CASSHRATANYGYTF.

The gene calls are TRBV3-1 and TRBJ2-5; 12 nucleotides match TRBD2. This CDR3 has 16 amino acids. With V trimmed by 3 bases and J by 5 bases, 7 bases remained unmatched. The V gene's germline CDR1 is LGHDT and CDR2 YNNKEL (reference sequence). CDR3 nucleotide sequence: TGTGCCAGCAGCCATACTCGACTAGCGGGAGCGGAGACCCAGTACTTC. This encodes CASSHTRLAGAETQYF.

CDR3 coding DNA: TGTGCCAGCAGCATCATTAGGCCCCAAGAGACCCAGTACTTC. Its protein is CASSIIRPQETQYF. The chain combines TRBV7-2 with TRBJ2-5; no clear D. Trimming left V 5 bases short and J 1 base short, with 11 bases between. Germline CDR1 and CDR2: SGHTA and FQGNSA. This CDR3 contains 14 residues.

This clonotype was recorded many times. J is TRBJ2-3 and V is TRBV12-3 or TRBV12-4; 7 nucleotides agree with TRBD2. The V segment lost 5 bases and the J segment 0 bases; nucleotides outside the gene matches: 8. The CDR3 spans 16 residues. DNA for the CDR3: TGTGCCAGCAGTAATACTAGCGACCCGAGCACAGATACGCAGTATTTT. Protein sequence: CASSNTSDPSTDTQYF.

The rearrangement joins TRBV7-8 to TRBJ1-2; 9 bases agree with TRBD1. CDR3 size: 15 residues. The V segment lost 3 bases and the J segment 5 bases; nucleotides outside the gene matches: 7. From germline, CDR1 is SGHVS and CDR2 FQNEAQ. Here the CDR3 DNA reads TGTGCCAGCAGCTTCCCGGGACAGGGAGATTATGGCTACACCTTC. Translating gives CASSFPGQGDYGYTF.

The chain joins TRBV20-1 to TRBJ2-5; TRBD1 might be the D (5 bases). V dropped 3 bases and J dropped 4 bases, with 9 bases sitting between them. CDR3 size: 12 residues. The germline V gene has CDR1 DFQATT and CDR2 SNEGSKA (reference sequence). CDR3 coding DNA: TGCAGTGCTAGCGGGCAGGGAGAGACCCAGTACTTC. Encoded protein: CSASGQGETQYF.

Points on this clonotype: It may be a read error: a sequence one base away is much more abundant. This chain joins TRBV6-5 and TRBJ2-5; 8 nucleotides match TRBD1. This CDR3 is 14 amino acids long. V dropped 2 bases and J dropped 3; count of bases not matched to a gene: 2. Per germline, CDR1 MNHEY and CDR2 SVGAGI. This chain's CDR3 is CASSYPGQEETQYF. In DNA form, the CDR3 reads TGTGCCAGCAGTTACCCGGGACAGGAAGAGACCCAGTACTTC.

This clonotype was picked up a small number of times. The genes are TRBV6-5 and TRBJ2-7, with D unresolved. The CDR3 spans 15 residues. V shed 0 bases and J shed 3 bases, with 12 bases lying between them. CDR1 is MNHEY, CDR2 SVGAGI, per germline. CDR3 amino acids: CASSYSIGRNYEQYV. CDR3 in DNA: TGTGCCAGCAGTTACTCGATCGGCAGGAACTACGAGCAGTACGTC.

This clonotype was counted at least ten times. The chain employs TRBV20-1 and TRBJ2-5; 7 bases match TRBD2. The CDR3 contains 13 residues. CDR1 and CDR2 from the germline V gene are DFQATT and SNEGSKA (reference sequence). J was trimmed by 5 bases and V by 6 bases; bases with no gene match: 9. CDR3 amino acids: CSALLAAQETQYF. DNA of the CDR3: TGCAGTGCCCTTCTAGCGGCCCAGGAGACCCAGTACTTC.

Remarks on this clonotype: A much larger clone differs by one base, so this may be a read error. V usage is TRBV29-1 and J usage is TRBJ2-7; 9 bases are a match to TRBD2. This CDR3 comprises 11 residues. The germline V gene encodes CDR1 SQVTM and CDR2 ANQGSEA. CDR3 sequence: CTVWREGEQYF. CDR3 DNA sequence: TGCACCGTTTGGCGGGAGGGCGAGCAGTACTTC.